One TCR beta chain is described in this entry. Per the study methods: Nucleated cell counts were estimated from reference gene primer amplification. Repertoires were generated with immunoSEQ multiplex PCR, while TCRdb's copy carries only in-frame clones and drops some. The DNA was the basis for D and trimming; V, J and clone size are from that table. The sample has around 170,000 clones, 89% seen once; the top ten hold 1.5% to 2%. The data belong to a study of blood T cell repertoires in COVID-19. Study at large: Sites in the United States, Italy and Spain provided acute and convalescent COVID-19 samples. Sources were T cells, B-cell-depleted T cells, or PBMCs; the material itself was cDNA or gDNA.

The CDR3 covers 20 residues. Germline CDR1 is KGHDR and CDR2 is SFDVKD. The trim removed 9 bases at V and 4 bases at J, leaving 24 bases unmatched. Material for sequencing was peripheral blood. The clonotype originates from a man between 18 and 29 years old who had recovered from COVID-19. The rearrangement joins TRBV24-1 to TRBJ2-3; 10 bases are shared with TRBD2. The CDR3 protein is CATLGSEREGYWRCADTQYF. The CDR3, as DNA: TGTGCCACCCTGGGGTCGGAGCGGGAGGGGTATTGGCGCTGCGCAGATACGCAGTATTTT.